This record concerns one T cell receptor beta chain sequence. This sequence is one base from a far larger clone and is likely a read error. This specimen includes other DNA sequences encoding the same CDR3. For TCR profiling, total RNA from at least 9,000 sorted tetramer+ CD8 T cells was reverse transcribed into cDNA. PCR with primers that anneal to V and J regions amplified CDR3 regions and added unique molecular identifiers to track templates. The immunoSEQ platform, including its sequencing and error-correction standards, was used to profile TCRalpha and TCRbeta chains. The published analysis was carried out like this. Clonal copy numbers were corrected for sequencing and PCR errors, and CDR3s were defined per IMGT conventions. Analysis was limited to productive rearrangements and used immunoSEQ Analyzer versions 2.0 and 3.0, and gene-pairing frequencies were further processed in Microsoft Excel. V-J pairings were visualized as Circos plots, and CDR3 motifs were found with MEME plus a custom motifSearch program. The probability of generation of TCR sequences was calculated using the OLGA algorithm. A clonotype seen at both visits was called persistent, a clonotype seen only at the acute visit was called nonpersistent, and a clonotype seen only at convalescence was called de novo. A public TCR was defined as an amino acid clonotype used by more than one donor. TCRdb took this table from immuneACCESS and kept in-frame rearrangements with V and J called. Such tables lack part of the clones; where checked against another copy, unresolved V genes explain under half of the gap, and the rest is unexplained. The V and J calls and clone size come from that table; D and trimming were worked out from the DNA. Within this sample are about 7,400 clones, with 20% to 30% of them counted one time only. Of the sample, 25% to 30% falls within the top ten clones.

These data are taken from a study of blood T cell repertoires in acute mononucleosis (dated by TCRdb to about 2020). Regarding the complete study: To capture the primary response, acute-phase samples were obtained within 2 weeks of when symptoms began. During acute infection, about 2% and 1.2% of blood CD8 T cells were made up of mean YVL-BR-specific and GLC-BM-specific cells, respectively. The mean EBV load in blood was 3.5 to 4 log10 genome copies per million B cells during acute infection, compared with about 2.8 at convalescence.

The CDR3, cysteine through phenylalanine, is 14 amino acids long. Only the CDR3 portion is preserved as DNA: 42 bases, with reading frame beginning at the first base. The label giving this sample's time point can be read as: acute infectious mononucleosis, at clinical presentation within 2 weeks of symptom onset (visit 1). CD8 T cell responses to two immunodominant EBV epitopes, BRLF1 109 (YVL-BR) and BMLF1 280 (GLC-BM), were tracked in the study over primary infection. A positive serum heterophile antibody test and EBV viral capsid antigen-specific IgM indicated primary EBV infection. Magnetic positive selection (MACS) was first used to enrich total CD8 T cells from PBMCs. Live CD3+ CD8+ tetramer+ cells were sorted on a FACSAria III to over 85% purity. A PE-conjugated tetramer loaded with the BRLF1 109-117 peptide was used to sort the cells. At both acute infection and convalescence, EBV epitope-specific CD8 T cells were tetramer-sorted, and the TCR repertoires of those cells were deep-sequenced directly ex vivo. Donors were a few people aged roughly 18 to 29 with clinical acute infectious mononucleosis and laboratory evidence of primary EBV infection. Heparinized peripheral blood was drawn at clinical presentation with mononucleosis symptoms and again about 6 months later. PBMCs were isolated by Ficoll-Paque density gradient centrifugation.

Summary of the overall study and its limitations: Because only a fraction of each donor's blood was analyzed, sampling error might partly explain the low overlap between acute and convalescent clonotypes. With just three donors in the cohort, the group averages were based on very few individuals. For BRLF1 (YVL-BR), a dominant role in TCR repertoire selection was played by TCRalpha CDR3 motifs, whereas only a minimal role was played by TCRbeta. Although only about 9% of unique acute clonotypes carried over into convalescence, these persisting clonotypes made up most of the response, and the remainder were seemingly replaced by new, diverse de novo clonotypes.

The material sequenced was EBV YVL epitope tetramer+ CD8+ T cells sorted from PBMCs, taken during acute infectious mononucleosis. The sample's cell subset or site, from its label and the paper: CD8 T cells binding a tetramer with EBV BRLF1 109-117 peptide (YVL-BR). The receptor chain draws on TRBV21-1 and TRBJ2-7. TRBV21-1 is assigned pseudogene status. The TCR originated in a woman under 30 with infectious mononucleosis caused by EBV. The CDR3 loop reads CASRPGQGAYEQYF. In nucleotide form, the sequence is TGTGCCAGCAGACCAGGGCAGGGAGCCTACGAGCAGTACTTC.